The rows below give T cell receptor beta chains drawn from one sample of a study of blood T cell repertoires in COVID-19. Clones were read by immunoSEQ multiplex PCR, and TCRdb kept only the in-frame ones, dropping some. The sample lists approximately 300,000 clones, 90% to 95% seen once, with about 4% in the top ten. What was sequenced was PBMCs or T cells enriched from blood (not recorded which). These receptors originate from a woman younger than 45 who had been exposed to COVID-19. Each CDR3 is given with its conserved first and last residue. Each record gives: J gene, D gene, clone size, V gene, CDR3 DNA, CDR3 protein. The D gene is left open where the match is weak. Part of the rows lack a size; the others show once, few, many or a class for expanded clones.

TRBJ2-5,TRBD2,.,TRBV10-3,TGTGCCACCCGCCGAGCGGGGTTCCAAGAGACCCAGTACTTC,CATRRAGFQETQYF
TRBJ2-1,TRBD2,.,TRBV9,TGTGCCAGCAGCGTAGTTACGGGGGGGTACTACAATGAGCAGTTCTTC,CASSVVTGGYYNEQFF
TRBJ1-5,TRBD1,once,TRBV11-2,TGTGCCAGCAGCTTAGGGCAGGGGGCTATTCAGCCCCAGCATTTT,CASSLGQGAIQPQHF
TRBJ1-2,TRBD1,.,TRBV4-3,TGCGCCAGCAGCCCCCAGGGGGGCGGCACCGAACTGATATTC,CASSPQGGGTELIF
TRBJ1-2,.,.,TRBV4-3,TGCGCCAGCAGCCCTGCGGCCGGGAGGGCGGGGGGCTACACCTTC,CASSPAAGRAGGYTF
TRBJ1-1,.,.,TRBV9,TGTGCCAGCAGCGTAGATGTATCCACTGAAGCTTTCTTT,CASSVDVSTEAFF
TRBJ2-3,TRBD2,.,TRBV3-1/TRBV3-2,TGTGCCAGCAGCCCATCCCCGGGGGGGATAGCGGGAGATACGCAGTATTTT,CASSPSPGGIAGDTQYF
TRBJ1-6,TRBD1,.,TRBV6-1,TGTGCCAGCAGTGAATCGCCCGGGACAGGAAATAATTCACCCCTCCACTTT,CASSESPGTGNNSPLHF
TRBJ2-2,TRBD1,.,TRBV10-3,TGTGCCATCAGACCCGGGACAGGGGGCACCGGGGAGCTGTTTTTT,CAIRPGTGGTGELFF
TRBJ2-5,TRBD1,.,TRBV5-1,TGCGCCAGCAGCTTGGCCGGGACAGGTTTCCTTCAAGAGACCCAGTACTTC,CASSLAGTGFLQETQYF
TRBJ2-2,TRBD2,.,TRBV6-1,TGTGCCAGCAGTGAGTTCGGGACTACGAACACCGGGGAGCTGTTTTTT,CASSEFGTTNTGELFF
TRBJ2-3,.,.,TRBV7-9,TGTGCCAGCAGCCCCCGTGGTCGGTCTCTAGGCACAGATACGCAGTATTTT,CASSPRGRSLGTDTQYF
TRBJ2-1,.,.,TRBV5-1,TGCGCCAGCAGCTTGGCCTATCCGAGACAGGCGTATGATGAGCAGTTCTTC,CASSLAYPRQAYDEQFF
TRBJ1-2,TRBD1,.,TRBV7-6,TGTGCCAGCAGCTTAGATGACAGGGTTACCTATGGCTACACCTTC,CASSLDDRVTYGYTF
TRBJ2-1,.,.,TRBV19,TGTGCCAGTAGTACCCGTGCAGGGTTCAAATTCAATGAGCAGTTCTTC,CASSTRAGFKFNEQFF
TRBJ1-1,.,.,TRBV12-3/TRBV12-4,TGTGCCAGCAGTTCTACAGGGAGCACTGAAGCTTTCTTT,CASSSTGSTEAFF
TRBJ1-2,.,.,TRBV18,TGTGCCAGCTCACCACAGACGGGAACCTATGGCTACACCTTC,CASSPQTGTYGYTF
TRBJ2-1,TRBD1,once,TRBV10-3,TGTGCCATCAGTGGACTCGGGACAGAGAGCTCCTACAATGAGCAGTTCTTC,CAISGLGTESSYNEQFF
TRBJ2-3,TRBD2,.,TRBV5-1,TGCGCCAGCAGCGTTAGCGGGGCCACAGATACGCAGTATTTT,CASSVSGATDTQYF
TRBJ2-7,.,.,TRBV10-2,TGCGCCAGCAGTGAGTCCCCCAGGCGCGAGCAGTACTTC,CASSESPRREQYF
TRBJ1-5,TRBD1,.,TRBV7-8,TGTGCCAGCAGCTTAGGGACGACAGGGGGCAATCAGCCCCAGCATTTT,CASSLGTTGGNQPQHF
TRBJ2-1,.,.,TRBV4-3,TGCGCCAGCAGCCAAGATTACGGCCTGGGGGGAGTTAATGAGCAGTTCTTC,CASSQDYGLGGVNEQFF
TRBJ1-1,.,.,TRBV13,TGTGCCAGCAGCCGGACGGGAAGTGAAGCTTTCTTT,CASSRTGSEAFF
TRBJ1-3,.,few,TRBV7-2,TGTGCCAGCAGCTTAGTACCCGCGTTCGGAAACACCATATATTTT,CASSLVPAFGNTIYF
TRBJ1-1,.,.,TRBV4-1,TGCGCCAGCAGCCAAGACCCAGATGAAGCTTTCTTT,CASSQDPDEAFF
TRBJ2-5,TRBD2,once,TRBV29-1,TGCAGCGTTATCATAGCGGGGGCCTTTGAGACCCAGTACTTC,CSVIIAGAFETQYF
TRBJ1-3,.,.,TRBV5-8,TGTGCCAGCAGCTTGACAGGGTTGACTGGAAACACCATATATTTT,CASSLTGLTGNTIYF
TRBJ1-4,TRBD1,.,TRBV7-6,TGTGCCAGCAGCCCCAGGGGGAAGGCAACTAATGAAAAACTGTTTTTT,CASSPRGKATNEKLFF
TRBJ2-5,.,once,TRBV6-5,TGTGCCAGCGACTACAGCCGGGGAGAGACCCAGTACTTC,CASDYSRGETQYF
TRBJ2-7,.,.,TRBV30,TGTGCCTGGATGGGGAGCTACGAGCAGTACTTC,CAWMGSYEQYF
TRBJ2-7,.,once,TRBV4-1,TGCGCCAGCAGCCAAGTGGGCGACAGTTACTACGAGCAGTACTTC,CASSQVGDSYYEQYF